This TCR beta chain is drawn from a study of cytomegalovirus exposure and HLA in healthy donors. Turning to this clone: No antigen is known for it.

Losses at the gene ends were 6 bases for V and 3 bases for J; bases not matched to a gene: 8. The CDR3 extends over 15 amino acids. In germline, CDR1 is SGHAT, CDR2 FQNNGV. Regarding the study as a whole: Several V segments, TRBV6-2 and TRBV6-3 among them, could not be told apart and were dropped.

A multiplex PCR was run with 60 Vbeta primers and 13 Jbeta primers. Clones were sequenced by immunoSEQ multiplex PCR, and TCRdb holds only the in-frame ones, with some missing. The sample features about 77,000 clones, with roughly an eighth in its top ten. V gene TRBV11-2 combines with J gene TRBJ1-2; 9 bases align to TRBD1. Sequenced sample: PBMCs. This sequence was found in a man aged 50-60 years in good health and CMV-seropositive. CDR3 coding DNA: TGTGCCAGCAGTTCACTTAGGACAGGGGACTATGGCTACACCTTC. This sequence encodes CASSSLRTGDYGYTF.